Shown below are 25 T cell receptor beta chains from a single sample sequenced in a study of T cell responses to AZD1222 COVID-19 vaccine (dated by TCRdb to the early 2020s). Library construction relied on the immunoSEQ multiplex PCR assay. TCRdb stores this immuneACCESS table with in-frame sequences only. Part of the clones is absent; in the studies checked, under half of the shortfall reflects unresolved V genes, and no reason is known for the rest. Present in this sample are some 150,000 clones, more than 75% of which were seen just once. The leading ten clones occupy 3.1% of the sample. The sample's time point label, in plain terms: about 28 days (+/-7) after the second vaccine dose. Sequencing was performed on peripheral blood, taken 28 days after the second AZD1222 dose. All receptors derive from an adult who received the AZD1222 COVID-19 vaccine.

For the CDR3, the DNA is TGTGCCAGCAGTTCCCATGGGACAGGGGTAACTGAAGCTTTCTTT. This sequence encodes CASSSHGTGVTEAFF. The V gene is TRBV28, the J gene TRBJ1-1; 10 nucleotides match TRBD1. The CDR3 has 15 amino acids. Germline loops: CDR1 MDHEN, CDR2 SYDVKM. With 4 bases clipped from V and 5 bases from J, the junction kept 7 bases outside the gene matches.

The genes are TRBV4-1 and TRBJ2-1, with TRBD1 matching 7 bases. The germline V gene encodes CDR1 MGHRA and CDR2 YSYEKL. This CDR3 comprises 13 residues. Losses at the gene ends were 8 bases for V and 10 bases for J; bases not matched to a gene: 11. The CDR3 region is CASGARDSREQFF. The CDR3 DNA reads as TGCGCCAGCGGGGCCAGGGACAGCAGGGAGCAGTTCTTC.

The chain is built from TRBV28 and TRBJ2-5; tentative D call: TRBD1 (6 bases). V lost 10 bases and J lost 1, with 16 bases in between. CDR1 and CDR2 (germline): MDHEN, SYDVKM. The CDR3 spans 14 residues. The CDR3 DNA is TGTGCCACCCTTGATAGGGACACCCAAGAGACCCAGTACTTC. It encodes CATLDRDTQETQYF.

The CDR3 DNA follows: TGTGCCAGCAGGACAGGGGCTTGGGACACTGAAGCTTTCTTT. Protein product: CASRTGAWDTEAFF. The gene calls are TRBV28 and TRBJ1-1; 8 bases are shared with TRBD1. Germline V gene sequence: CDR1 MDHEN, CDR2 SYDVKM. The V and J ends lost 6 bases and 3 bases, in that order; junction bases with no gene match: 6. There are 14 residues in the CDR3.

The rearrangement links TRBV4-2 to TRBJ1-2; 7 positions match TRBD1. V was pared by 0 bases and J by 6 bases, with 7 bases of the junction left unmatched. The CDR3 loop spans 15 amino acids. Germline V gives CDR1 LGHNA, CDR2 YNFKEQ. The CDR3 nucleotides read TGTGCCAGCAGCCAAGAGTGGACAGGCAAGGATGGCTACACCTTC. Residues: CASSQEWTGKDGYTF.

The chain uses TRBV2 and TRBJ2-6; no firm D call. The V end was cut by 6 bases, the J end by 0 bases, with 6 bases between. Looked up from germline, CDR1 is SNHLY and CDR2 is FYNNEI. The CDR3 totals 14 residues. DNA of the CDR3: TGTGCCAGCAGCCTTAGCTCTGGGGCCAACGTCCTGACTTTC. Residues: CASSLSSGANVLTF.

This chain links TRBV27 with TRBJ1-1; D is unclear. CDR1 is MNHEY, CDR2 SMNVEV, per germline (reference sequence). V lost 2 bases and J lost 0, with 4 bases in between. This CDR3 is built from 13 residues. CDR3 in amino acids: CASSLRMNTEAFF. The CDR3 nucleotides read TGTGCCAGCAGTTTACGGATGAACACTGAAGCTTTCTTT.

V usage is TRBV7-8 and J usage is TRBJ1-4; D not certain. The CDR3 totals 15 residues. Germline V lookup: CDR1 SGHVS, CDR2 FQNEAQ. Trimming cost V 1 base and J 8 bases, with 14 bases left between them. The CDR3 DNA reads TGTGCCAGCAGCTTAGGCGGGGTCCTCGGCGAAAAACTGTTTTTT. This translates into CASSLGGVLGEKLFF.

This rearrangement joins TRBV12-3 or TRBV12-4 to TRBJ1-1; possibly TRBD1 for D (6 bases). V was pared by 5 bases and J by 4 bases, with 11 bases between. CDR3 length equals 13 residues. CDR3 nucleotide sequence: TGTGCCAGCAGTGCAACAGGGAGCACTGAAGCTTTCTTT. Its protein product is CASSATGSTEAFF.

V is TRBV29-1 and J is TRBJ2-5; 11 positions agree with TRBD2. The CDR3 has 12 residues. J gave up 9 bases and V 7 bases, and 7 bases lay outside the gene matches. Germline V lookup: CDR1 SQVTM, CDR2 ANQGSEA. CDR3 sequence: CSAETSGVSQYF. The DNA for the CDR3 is TGCAGCGCAGAGACTAGCGGGGTGTCCCAGTACTTC.

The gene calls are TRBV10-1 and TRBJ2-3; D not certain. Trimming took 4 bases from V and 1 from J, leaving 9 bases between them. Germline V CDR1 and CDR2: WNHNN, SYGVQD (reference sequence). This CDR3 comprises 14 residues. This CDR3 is CASSGAARTDTQYF. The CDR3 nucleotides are TGCGCCAGCAGTGGGGCAGCTCGCACAGATACGCAGTATTTT.

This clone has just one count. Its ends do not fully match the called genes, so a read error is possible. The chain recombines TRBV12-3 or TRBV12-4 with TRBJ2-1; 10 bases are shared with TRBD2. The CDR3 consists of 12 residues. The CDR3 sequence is CASSLSLAGVIF. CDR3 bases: TGTGCCAGCAGTTTAAGTCTAGCGGGAGTCATCTTC.

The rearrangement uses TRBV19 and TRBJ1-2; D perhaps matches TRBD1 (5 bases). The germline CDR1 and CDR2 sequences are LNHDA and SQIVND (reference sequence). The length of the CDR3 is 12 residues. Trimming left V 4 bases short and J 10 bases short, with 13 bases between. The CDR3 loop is CASSTRDGIYTF. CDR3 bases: TGTGCCAGTAGTACCCGGGACGGGATCTACACCTTC.

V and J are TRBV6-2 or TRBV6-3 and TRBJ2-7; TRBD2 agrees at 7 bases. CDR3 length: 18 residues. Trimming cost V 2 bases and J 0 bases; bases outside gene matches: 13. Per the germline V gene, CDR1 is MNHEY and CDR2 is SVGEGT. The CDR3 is CASSYPRFLGGVSYEQYF. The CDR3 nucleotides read TGTGCCAGCAGTTACCCGAGATTCCTGGGGGGGGTCTCCTACGAGCAGTACTTC.

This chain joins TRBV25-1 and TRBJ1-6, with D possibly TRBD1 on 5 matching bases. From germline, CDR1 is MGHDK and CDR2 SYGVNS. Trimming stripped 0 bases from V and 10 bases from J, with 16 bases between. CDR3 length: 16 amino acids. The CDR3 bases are TGTGCCAGCAGTGAATATCGAGGGGTAGGGCAATCACCCCTCCACTTT. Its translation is CASSEYRGVGQSPLHF.

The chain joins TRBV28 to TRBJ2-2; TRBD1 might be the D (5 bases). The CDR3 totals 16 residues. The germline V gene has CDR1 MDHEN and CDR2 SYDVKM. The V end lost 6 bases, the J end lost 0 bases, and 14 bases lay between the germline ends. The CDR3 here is CASRFRDLTNTGELFF. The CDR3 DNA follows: TGTGCCAGCAGATTCAGGGATTTAACGAACACCGGGGAGCTGTTTTTT.

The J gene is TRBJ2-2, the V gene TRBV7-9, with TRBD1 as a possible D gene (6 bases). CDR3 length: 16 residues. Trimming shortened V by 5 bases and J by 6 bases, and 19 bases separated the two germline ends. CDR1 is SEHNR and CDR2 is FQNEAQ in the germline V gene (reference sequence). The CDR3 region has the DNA TGTGCCAGCAGCCAGGGACACCCAGGAGGTTCCGGGGAGCTGTTTTTT. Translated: CASSQGHPGGSGELFF.

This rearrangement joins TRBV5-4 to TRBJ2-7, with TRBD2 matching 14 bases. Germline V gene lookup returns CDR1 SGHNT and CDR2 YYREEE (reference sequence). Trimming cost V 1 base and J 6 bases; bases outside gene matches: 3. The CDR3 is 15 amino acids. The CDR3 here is CASSLQTSGGAEQYF. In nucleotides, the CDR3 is TGTGCCAGCAGCTTGCAGACTAGCGGGGGGGCCGAGCAGTACTTC.

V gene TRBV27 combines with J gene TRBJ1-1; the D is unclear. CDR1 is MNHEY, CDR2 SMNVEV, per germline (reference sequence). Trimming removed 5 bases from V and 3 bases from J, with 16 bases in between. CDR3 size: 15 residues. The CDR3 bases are TGTGCCAGCAGTGGATACAGCGACGGGTACACTGAAGCTTTCTTT. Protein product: CASSGYSDGYTEAFF.

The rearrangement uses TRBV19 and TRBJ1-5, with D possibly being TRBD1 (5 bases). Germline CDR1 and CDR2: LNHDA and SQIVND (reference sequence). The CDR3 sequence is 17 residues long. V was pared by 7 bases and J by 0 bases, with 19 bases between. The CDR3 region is CASTGGEWRTSNQPQHF. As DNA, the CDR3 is TGTGCCAGTACGGGGGGAGAATGGAGGACTAGCAATCAGCCCCAGCATTTT.

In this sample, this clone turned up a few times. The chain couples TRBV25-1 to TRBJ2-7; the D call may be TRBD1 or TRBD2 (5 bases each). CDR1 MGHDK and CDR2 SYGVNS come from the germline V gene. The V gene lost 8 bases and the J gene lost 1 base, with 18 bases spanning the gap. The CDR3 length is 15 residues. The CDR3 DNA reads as TGTGCCAGCCTACTCTCCCGGGACCCATCCTACGAGCAGTACTTC. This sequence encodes CASLLSRDPSYEQYF.

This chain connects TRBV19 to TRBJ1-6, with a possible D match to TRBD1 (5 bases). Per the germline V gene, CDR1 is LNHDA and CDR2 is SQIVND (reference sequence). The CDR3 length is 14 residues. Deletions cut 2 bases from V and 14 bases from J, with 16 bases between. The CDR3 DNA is TGTGCCAGTAGTATAAGGGGCGCGGGATCGACCCTCCACTTT. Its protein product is CASSIRGAGSTLHF.

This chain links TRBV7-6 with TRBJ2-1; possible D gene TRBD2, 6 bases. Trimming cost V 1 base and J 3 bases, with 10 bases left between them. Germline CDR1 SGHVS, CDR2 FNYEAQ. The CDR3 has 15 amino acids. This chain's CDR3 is CASSLGRRDYNEQFF. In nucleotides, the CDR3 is TGTGCCAGCAGCTTAGGACGGCGGGACTACAATGAGCAGTTCTTC.

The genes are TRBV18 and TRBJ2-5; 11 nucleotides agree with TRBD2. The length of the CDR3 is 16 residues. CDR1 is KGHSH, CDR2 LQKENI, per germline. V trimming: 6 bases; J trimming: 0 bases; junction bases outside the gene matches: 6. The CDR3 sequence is CASSQTSGTYQETQYF. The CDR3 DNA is TGTGCCAGCTCCCAGACTAGCGGGACGTACCAAGAGACCCAGTACTTC.

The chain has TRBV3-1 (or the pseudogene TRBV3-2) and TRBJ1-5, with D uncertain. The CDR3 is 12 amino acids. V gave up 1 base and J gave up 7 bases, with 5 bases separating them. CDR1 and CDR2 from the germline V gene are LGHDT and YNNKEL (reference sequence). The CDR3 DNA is TGTGCCAGCAGCCAAGGCGAACAGCCCCAGCATTTT. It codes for CASSQGEQPQHF.